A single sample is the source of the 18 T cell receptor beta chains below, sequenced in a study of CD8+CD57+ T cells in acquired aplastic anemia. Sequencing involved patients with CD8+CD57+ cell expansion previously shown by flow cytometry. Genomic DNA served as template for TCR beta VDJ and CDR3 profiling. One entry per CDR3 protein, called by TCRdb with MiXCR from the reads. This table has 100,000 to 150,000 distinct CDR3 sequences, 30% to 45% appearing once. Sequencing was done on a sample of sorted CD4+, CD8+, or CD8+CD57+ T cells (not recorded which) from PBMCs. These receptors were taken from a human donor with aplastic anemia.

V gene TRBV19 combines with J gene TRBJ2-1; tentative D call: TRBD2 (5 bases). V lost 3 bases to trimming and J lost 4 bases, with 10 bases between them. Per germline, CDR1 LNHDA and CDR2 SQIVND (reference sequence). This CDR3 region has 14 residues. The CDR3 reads CASSILAQYNEQFF. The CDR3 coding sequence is TGTGCCAGTAGTATTCTAGCCCAGTACAATGAGCAGTTCTTC.

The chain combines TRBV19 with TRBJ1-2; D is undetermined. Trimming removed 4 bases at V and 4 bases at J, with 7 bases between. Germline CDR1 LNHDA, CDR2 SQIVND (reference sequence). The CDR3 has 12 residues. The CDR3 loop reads CASSKSIYGYTF. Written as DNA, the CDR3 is TGTGCCAGTAGTAAGTCCATCTATGGCTACACCTTC. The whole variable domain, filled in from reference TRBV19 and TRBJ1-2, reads DGGITQSPKYLFRKEGQNVTLSCEQNLNHDAMYWYRQDPGQGLRLIYYSQIVNDFQKGDIAEGYSVSREKKESFPLTVTSAQKNPTAFYLCASSKSIYGYTFGSGTRLTVV.

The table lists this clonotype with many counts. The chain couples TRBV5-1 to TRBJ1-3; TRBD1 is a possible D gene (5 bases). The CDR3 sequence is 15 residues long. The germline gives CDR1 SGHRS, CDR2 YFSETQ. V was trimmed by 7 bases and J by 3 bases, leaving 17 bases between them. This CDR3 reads CASALAGEGGNTIYF. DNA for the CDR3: TGCGCCAGCGCCCTAGCGGGGGAAGGTGGAAACACCATATATTTT. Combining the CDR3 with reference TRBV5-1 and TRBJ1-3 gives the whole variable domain KAGVTQTPRYLIKTRGQQVTLSCSPISGHRSVSWYQQTPGQGLQFLFEYFSETQRNKGNFPGRFSGRQFSNSRSEMNVSTLELGDSALYLCASALAGEGGNTIYFGEGSWLTVV.

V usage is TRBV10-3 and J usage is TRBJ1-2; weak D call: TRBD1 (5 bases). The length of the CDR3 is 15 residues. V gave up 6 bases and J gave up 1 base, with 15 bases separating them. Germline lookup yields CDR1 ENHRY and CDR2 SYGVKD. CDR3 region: CAISERTGDNYGYTF. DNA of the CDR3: TGTGCCATCAGCGAACGGACGGGGGATAACTATGGCTACACCTTC.

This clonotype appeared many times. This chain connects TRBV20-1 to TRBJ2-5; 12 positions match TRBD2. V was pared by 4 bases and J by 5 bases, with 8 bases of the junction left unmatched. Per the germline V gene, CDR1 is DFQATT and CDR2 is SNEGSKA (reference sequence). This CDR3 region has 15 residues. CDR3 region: CSANPLAGGRETQYF. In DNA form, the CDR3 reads TGCAGTGCTAACCCGCTAGCGGGGGGGCGTGAGACCCAGTACTTC.

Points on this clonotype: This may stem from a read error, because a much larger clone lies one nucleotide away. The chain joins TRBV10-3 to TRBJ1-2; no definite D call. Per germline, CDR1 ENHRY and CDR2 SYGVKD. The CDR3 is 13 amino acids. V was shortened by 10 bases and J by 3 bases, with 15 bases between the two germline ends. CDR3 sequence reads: CATEKTRDYGYTF. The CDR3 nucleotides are TGTGCCACCGAAAAAACAAGGGACTATGGCTACACCTTC.

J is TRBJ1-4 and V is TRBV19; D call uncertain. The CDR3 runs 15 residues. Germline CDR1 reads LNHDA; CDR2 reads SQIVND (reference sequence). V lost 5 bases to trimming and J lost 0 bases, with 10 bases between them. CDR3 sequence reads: CASSLPMTTNEKLFF. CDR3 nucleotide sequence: TGTGCCAGTAGTTTGCCGATGACAACTAATGAAAAACTGTTTTTT.

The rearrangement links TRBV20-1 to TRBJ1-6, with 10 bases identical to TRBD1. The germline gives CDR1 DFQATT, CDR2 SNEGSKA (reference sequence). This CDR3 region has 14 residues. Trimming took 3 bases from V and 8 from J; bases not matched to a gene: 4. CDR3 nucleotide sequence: TGCAGTGCTAGGGACAGGGGGAGGGATTCACCCCTCCACTTT. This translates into CSARDRGRDSPLHF.

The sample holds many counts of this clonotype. CDR3 DNA: TGCAGTGCTAGAGATCTGAGCACTGAAGCTTTCTTT. Translated: CSARDLSTEAFF. The J gene is TRBJ1-1, the V gene TRBV20-1; no reliable D call. V shed 0 bases and J shed 4 bases, with 6 bases lying between them. Germline V CDR1 and CDR2: DFQATT, SNEGSKA (reference sequence). The CDR3 runs 12 residues.

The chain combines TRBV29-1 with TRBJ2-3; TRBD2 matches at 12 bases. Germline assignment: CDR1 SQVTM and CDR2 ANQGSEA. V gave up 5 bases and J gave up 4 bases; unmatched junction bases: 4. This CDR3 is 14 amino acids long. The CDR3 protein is CSVMTSGGPDTQYF. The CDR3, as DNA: TGCAGCGTTATGACTAGCGGGGGCCCAGATACGCAGTATTTT.

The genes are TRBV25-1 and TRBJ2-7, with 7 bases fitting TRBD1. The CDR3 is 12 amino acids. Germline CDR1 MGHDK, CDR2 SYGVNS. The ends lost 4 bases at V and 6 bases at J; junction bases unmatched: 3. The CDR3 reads CASSGQGGEQYF. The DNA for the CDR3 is TGTGCCAGCAGTGGACAGGGCGGCGAGCAGTACTTC.

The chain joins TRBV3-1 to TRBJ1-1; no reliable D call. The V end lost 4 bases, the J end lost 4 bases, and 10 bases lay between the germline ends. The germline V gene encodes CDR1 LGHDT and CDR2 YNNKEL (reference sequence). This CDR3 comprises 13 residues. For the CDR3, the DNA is TGTGCCAGCAGCCCTCAGCCTGCCACTGAAGCTTTCTTT. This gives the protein CASSPQPATEAFF.

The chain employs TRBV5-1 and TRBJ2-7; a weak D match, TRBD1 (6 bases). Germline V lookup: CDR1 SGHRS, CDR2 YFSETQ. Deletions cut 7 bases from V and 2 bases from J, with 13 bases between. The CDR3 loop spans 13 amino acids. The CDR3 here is CASSGTNTYEQYF. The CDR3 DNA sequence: TGCGCCAGCTCCGGGACAAATACCTACGAGCAGTACTTC.

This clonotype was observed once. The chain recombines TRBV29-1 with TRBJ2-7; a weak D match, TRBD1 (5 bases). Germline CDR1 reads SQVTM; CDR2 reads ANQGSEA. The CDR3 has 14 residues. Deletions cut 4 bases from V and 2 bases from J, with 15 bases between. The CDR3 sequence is CSVGLATAPYEQYF. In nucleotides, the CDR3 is TGCAGCGTTGGACTTGCGACAGCCCCCTACGAGCAGTACTTC.

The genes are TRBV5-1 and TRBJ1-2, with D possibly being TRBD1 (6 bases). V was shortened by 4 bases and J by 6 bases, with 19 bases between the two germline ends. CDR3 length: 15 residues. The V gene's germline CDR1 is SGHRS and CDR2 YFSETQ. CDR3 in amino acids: CASSPDGQYGHGYTF. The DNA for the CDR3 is TGCGCCAGCAGCCCGGACGGACAGTACGGCCATGGCTACACCTTC.

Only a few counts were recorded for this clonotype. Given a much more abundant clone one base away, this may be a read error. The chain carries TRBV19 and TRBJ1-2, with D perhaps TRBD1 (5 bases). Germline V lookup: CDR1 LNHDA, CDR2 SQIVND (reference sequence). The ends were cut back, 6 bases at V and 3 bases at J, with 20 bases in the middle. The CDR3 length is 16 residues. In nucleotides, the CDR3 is TGTGCCAGTAGAGAGGGGATAGGGGCGCTGGACTATGGCTACACCTTC. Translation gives CASREGIGALDYGYTF.

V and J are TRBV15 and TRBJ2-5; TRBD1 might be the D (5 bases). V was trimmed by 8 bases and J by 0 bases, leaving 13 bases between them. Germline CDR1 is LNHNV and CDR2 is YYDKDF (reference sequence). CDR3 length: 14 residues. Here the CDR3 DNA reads TGTGCCACCCGAGCAGGGATTAACCAAGAGACCCAGTACTTC. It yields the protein CATRAGINQETQYF.

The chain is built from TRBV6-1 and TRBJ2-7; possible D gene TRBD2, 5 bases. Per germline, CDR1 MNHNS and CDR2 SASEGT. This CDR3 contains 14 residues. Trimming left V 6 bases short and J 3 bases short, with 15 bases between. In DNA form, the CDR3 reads TGTGCCAGCAGCCGGGGTCCGCTGGACTACGAGCAGTACGTC. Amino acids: CASSRGPLDYEQYV.